The entry that follows covers one TCR beta chain sequence. The data are from a study of blood T cell repertoires in COVID-19. Study information: COVID-19 samples collected from the United States, Italy and Spain covered acute and convalescent phases.

CDR1 and CDR2 from the germline V gene are MNHEY and SVGAGI. V was pared by 4 bases and J by 2 bases, with 14 bases between. The CDR3 extends over 16 amino acids. Libraries were prepared by immunoSEQ multiplex PCR; TCRdb keeps only in-frame clonotypes and omits some of them. This table has about 250,000 clones, around four fifths appearing once. The TCR sequence derives from a man aged 40-50 years with active or convalescent COVID-19. The rearrangement links TRBV6-5 to TRBJ2-2, with D maybe TRBD2 (6 bases). The material sequenced was peripheral blood. CDR3 nucleotides: TGTGCCAGCAGTTTGAAGCGGGTAGTAAACACCGGGGAGCTGTTTTTT. Residues: CASSLKRVVNTGELFF.